This entry lists 9 T cell receptor beta chains sequenced from one sample in a study of T cell responses to AZD1222 COVID-19 vaccine. Using immunoSEQ multiplex PCR, the repertoire was profiled, and TCRdb retains in-frame clones only, with some absent. Of over 100,000 clones listed, roughly 89% were seen once; the top ten hold approximately 12%. The sample consisted of peripheral blood, taken on day 0 of AZD1222 vaccination. The receptors were gathered from an adult in good health.

The chain is built from TRBV7-9 and TRBJ1-3; possibly TRBD1 for D (6 bases). V dropped 5 bases and J dropped 0 bases, with 23 bases sitting between them. The CDR3 runs to 19 residues. Germline CDR1 reads SEHNR; CDR2 reads FQNEAQ (reference sequence). The CDR3 region is CASSPGLAADRSSGNTIYF. DNA of the CDR3: TGTGCCAGCAGCCCGGGTCTTGCTGCAGACAGGAGCTCTGGAAACACCATATATTTT.

This clone was detected a few times. The chain couples TRBV18 to TRBJ2-5; D is ambiguous. Trimming left V 3 bases short and J 1 base short, with 9 bases between. Germline V gives CDR1 KGHSH, CDR2 LQKENI. CDR3 size: 14 residues. The CDR3: CASSPRSIQETQYF. The CDR3 DNA reads TGTGCCAGCTCACCCAGGTCAATCCAAGAGACCCAGTACTTC.

The chain is built from TRBV6-1 and TRBJ2-1; D may be TRBD1 (6 bases). The germline V gene has CDR1 MNHNS and CDR2 SASEGT. Trimming pared 1 base from V and 4 bases from J, leaving 11 bases between. The length of the CDR3 is 15 residues. The CDR3 sequence is CASSEGAGTYNEQFF. The DNA for the CDR3 is TGTGCCAGCAGTGAAGGGGCAGGGACATACAATGAGCAGTTCTTC.

The chain uses TRBV4-1 and TRBJ2-2; 7 nucleotides line up with TRBD2. Germline-derived CDR1 and CDR2 are MGHRA and YSYEKL. J gave up 4 bases and V 3 bases, and 5 bases lay outside the gene matches. The CDR3 is 15 residues long. The CDR3 DNA is TGCGCCAGCAGCCATCCTGGGGGGGGCACCGGGGAGCTGTTTTTT. It translates to CASSHPGGGTGELFF.

The genes are TRBV7-9 and TRBJ1-1; TRBD1 aligns across 10 bases. The germline V gene has CDR1 SEHNR and CDR2 FQNEAQ (reference sequence). The length of the CDR3 is 14 residues. After removal of 5 bases from V and 7 bases from J, the junction contained 7 bases not matched to a gene. CDR3 DNA sequence: TGTGCCAGCAGCCTCGGGACAGGGGAGTATGAAGCTTTCTTT. It specifies CASSLGTGEYEAFF.

The V gene is TRBV10-3, the J gene TRBJ1-1; 8 nucleotides match TRBD1. The CDR3 loop spans 14 amino acids. Trimming at V came to 3 bases and at J to 3 bases, leaving 3 bases not matched to a gene. Germline CDR1 reads ENHRY; CDR2 reads SYGVKD. The chain's CDR3 is CAISDRGRDTEAFF. The CDR3 DNA is TGTGCCATCAGTGACAGGGGGCGAGACACTGAAGCTTTCTTT.

The chain has TRBV7-2 and TRBJ2-3, with D possibly matching TRBD2 (6 bases). V was shortened by 2 bases and J by 3 bases, with 12 bases between the two germline ends. This CDR3 contains 15 residues. Germline values: CDR1 SGHTA, CDR2 FQGNSA. The CDR3 nucleotides read TGTGCCAGCAGCTTATGGAGGAGCGGGACAGATACGCAGTATTTT. Amino acids: CASSLWRSGTDTQYF.

This chain uses TRBV7-2 with TRBJ1-5, with D uncertain. V was trimmed by 1 base and J by 0 bases, leaving 10 bases between them. From germline, CDR1 is SGHTA and CDR2 FQGNSA. The CDR3 runs to 16 residues. For the CDR3, the DNA is TGTGCCAGCAGCTTAGAGGCAGCTTATAGCAATCAGCCCCAGCATTTT. Translating it yields CASSLEAAYSNQPQHF.

V is TRBV24-1 and J is TRBJ2-1; perhaps TRBD2 as D (6 bases). Trimming removed 4 bases at V and 3 bases at J, with 18 bases between. This CDR3 has 17 residues. The germline gives CDR1 KGHDR, CDR2 SFDVKD. For the CDR3, the DNA is TGTGCCACCAGTGACTCCGTCTTGGGCGGGGACTACAATGAGCAGTTCTTC. Translation gives CATSDSVLGGDYNEQFF.